This T cell receptor (beta chain) was recovered during a study of blood T cell repertoires in COVID-19. About the research overall: COVID-19 samples from acute and convalescent phases originated in the United States, Italy and Spain. T cells, B-cell-depleted T cells, or PBMCs supplied cDNA or gDNA.

J was trimmed by 2 bases and V by 7 bases; bases with no gene match: 9. From germline, CDR1 is SGHRS and CDR2 YFSETQ. The CDR3 contains 15 residues. Per the original methods: It was from reference gene primer amplification that nucleated cell counts were estimated. Sequenced by immunoSEQ multiplex PCR; TCRdb stores in-frame clones only, minus some. V, J and clone size derive from that table, while D and trimming were established from the DNA sequence. The table has approximately 9,000 clones, 80% to 90% seen once. This clonotype originated in a human donor in a cohort sampled during active COVID-19. The rearrangement joins TRBV5-1 to TRBJ2-5, with TRBD2 matching over 9 bases. Sample: peripheral blood. The CDR3 is CASALVAGGQETQYF. CDR3 nucleotide sequence: TGCGCCAGCGCCCTGGTGGCGGGGGGGCAAGAGACCCAGTACTTC.